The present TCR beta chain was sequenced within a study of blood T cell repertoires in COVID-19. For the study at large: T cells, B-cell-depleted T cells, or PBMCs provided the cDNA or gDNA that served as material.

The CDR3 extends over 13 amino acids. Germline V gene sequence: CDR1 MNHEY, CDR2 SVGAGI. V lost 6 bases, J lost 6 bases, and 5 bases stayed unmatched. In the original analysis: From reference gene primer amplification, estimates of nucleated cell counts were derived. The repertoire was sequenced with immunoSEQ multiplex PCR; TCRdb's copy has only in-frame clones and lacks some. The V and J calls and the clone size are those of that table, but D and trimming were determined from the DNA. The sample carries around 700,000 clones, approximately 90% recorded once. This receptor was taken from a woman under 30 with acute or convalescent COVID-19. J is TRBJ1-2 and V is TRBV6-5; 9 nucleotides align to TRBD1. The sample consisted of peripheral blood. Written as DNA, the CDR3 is TGTGCCAGCAGAAGGACAGGGGTTCATGGCTACACCTTC. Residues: CASRRTGVHGYTF.